One sample yielded the 31 T cell receptor beta chains listed below, sequenced in a study of read filtering for tumor transcriptome and immune sequencing. This library used approximately 390 ng RNA and molecular barcoded adaptors spanning alpha/delta and beta/gamma chains. TCRdb re-derived calls from the reads in MiXCR, one entry per CDR3 protein. The profile shows about 39,000 distinct CDR3 sequences, 11% to 15% of them singletons. Sequenced: a population of CD138-negative cells sorted from bone marrow. The origin of the receptors is a donor aged 40 or over with multiple myeloma.

In this sample, this clonotype turned up many times. The chain couples TRBV18 to TRBJ2-7, with TRBD2 matching 8 bases. CDR1 KGHSH and CDR2 LQKENI come from the germline V gene. There are 16 residues in the CDR3. Trimming took 3 bases from V and 0 from J; bases not matched to a gene: 7. As DNA, the CDR3 is TGTGCCAGCTCACCCTTCGGGGGGGGGCTCTCCTACGAGCAGTACTTC. The encoded protein is CASSPFGGGLSYEQYF.

This clonotype was counted ten times or more. The rearrangement links TRBV7-9 to TRBJ1-1, with no clear D. The CDR3 has 16 residues. CDR1 and CDR2 from the germline V gene are SEHNR and FQNEAQ (reference sequence). Trimming left V 2 bases short and J 3 bases short, with 16 bases between. The DNA for the CDR3 is TGTGCCAGCAGCTTATCTATTCTGGTCGAGGACACTGAAGCTTTCTTT. Amino acids: CASSLSILVEDTEAFF.

This clonotype appeared many times. The chain's CDR3 is CASSRSEADTQYF. In DNA, the CDR3 is TGTGCCAGCAGCCGATCTGAGGCAGATACGCAGTATTTT. V gene TRBV7-3 combines with J gene TRBJ2-3; no firm D call. The CDR3 length is 13 residues. The V gene lost 5 bases and the J gene lost 4 bases, with 10 bases spanning the gap. CDR1 is SGHTA and CDR2 is FQGTGA in the germline V gene. The variable domain in full, with the rest retrieved from reference TRBV7-3 and TRBJ2-3, is GAGVSQTPSNKVTEKGKYVELRCDPISGHTALYWYRQSLGQGPEFLIYFQGTGAADDSGLPNDRFFAVRPEGSVSTLKIQRTERGDSAVYLCASSRSEADTQYFGPGTRLTVL.

This clonotype came up many times. CDR3 sequence (DNA): TGTGCCAGCAGACGGACAGAAAGGAATGAAAAACTGTTTTTT. It yields the protein CASRRTERNEKLFF. This sequence joins TRBV7-2 and TRBJ1-4; tentatively, D is TRBD1 (6 bases). The CDR3 consists of 14 residues. Trimming shortened V by 6 bases and J by 5 bases, and 13 bases separated the two germline ends. Germline lookup yields CDR1 SGHTA and CDR2 FQGNSA.

With regard to this clonotype: A much larger clone sits a single nucleotide away, making a read error possible. The CDR3 does not end in the conserved phenylalanine or tryptophan, so this is likely a read error. The chain employs TRBV29-1 and TRBJ2-3; no firm D call. The end of the DNA is better explained by TRBJ1-5, so the J call may be wrong. Germline values: CDR1 SQVTM, CDR2 ANQGSEA. The CDR3 consists of 10 residues. The CDR3 region is CSSYTDTQHL. The CDR3 DNA follows: TGCAGCAGTTACACAGATACGCAGCATCTT.

Many counts were recorded for this clonotype. This chain connects TRBV10-3 to TRBJ2-3; no reliable D call. Germline V CDR1 and CDR2: ENHRY, SYGVKD. CDR3 length: 12 residues. The V end lost 7 bases, the J end lost 6 bases, and 11 bases lay between the germline ends. The CDR3 spells CAITNELDTQYF. Written as DNA, the CDR3 is TGTGCCATCACGAACGAGTTGGATACGCAGTATTTT.

This clonotype has a count of ten or more. This chain uses TRBV27 with TRBJ2-5; no definite D call. CDR3 length: 12 residues. With 6 bases removed from V and 5 bases from J, the gap between germline ends came to 10 bases. The germline gives CDR1 MNHEY, CDR2 SMNVEV (reference sequence). CDR3 in amino acids: CASSGVGETQYF. For the CDR3, the DNA is TGTGCCAGCAGCGGAGTAGGGGAGACCCAGTACTTC.

There are many counts of this clonotype. The V gene is TRBV29-1, the J gene TRBJ1-1; TRBD1 is a possible D gene (6 bases). CDR3 size: 15 residues. Germline values: CDR1 SQVTM, CDR2 ANQGSEA. Trimming took off 4 bases at V and 4 bases at J, with 19 bases between the two ends. The CDR3 here is CSVGGVRGAGTEAFF. The CDR3 DNA reads TGCAGCGTTGGAGGAGTGAGGGGGGCAGGCACTGAAGCTTTCTTT.

This clonotype showed up many times. The V gene is TRBV18, the J gene TRBJ1-5; D remains ambiguous. CDR1 and CDR2 (germline): KGHSH, LQKENI. Trimming shortened V by 2 bases and J by 0 bases, and 8 bases separated the two germline ends. There are 15 residues in the CDR3. CDR3 nucleotide sequence: TGTGCCAGCTCACCAGAGACAAATAGCAATCAGCCCCAGCATTTT. Protein product: CASSPETNSNQPQHF.

This clonotype showed up many times. V is TRBV7-2 and J is TRBJ1-2; D not resolved. CDR3 size: 15 residues. The germline V gene has CDR1 SGHTA and CDR2 FQGNSA. Trimming took off 3 bases at V and 8 bases at J, with 19 bases between the two ends. CDR3 residues: CASSFPGEVDRGYTF. CDR3 coding DNA: TGTGCCAGCAGCTTCCCTGGGGAGGTGGATCGCGGCTACACCTTC.

This clonotype occurred many times. The chain employs TRBV6-2 or TRBV6-3 and TRBJ1-1, with no clear D. The CDR3 loop spans 13 amino acids. Germline lookup yields CDR1 MNHEY and CDR2 SVGEGT. The V end was cut by 0 bases, the J end by 0 bases, with 2 bases between. CDR3 residues: CASSYSMNTEAFF. For the CDR3, the DNA is TGTGCCAGCAGTTACTCGATGAACACTGAAGCTTTCTTT.

This clonotype showed up many times. The chain links TRBV29-1 to TRBJ2-3; 7 nucleotides agree with TRBD2. There are 14 residues in the CDR3. With V trimmed by 1 base and J by 4 bases, 5 bases remained unmatched. Germline-derived CDR1 and CDR2 are SQVTM and ANQGSEA. DNA of the CDR3: TGCAGCGTTGAAGGCATAGCGGGTGCAGATACGCAGTATTTT. It yields the protein CSVEGIAGADTQYF.

This clonotype was recorded at least ten times. The rearrangement links TRBV28 to TRBJ2-7, with a tentative D call TRBD1 (6 bases). This CDR3 is 15 amino acids long. The germline V gene has CDR1 MDHEN and CDR2 SYDVKM. The ends were cut back, 6 bases at V and 3 bases at J, with 18 bases in the middle. The CDR3 loop reads CASSPLGQLFYEQYF. The CDR3 nucleotides read TGTGCCAGCAGCCCCTTAGGACAGTTGTTCTACGAGCAGTACTTC.

This clonotype has only a few counts. A much more abundant neighbour one base away suggests this may be a read error. The gene calls are TRBV6-1 and TRBJ2-1; maybe TRBD2 (6 bases). Trimming took 6 bases from V and 1 from J, leaving 16 bases between them. The CDR3 loop spans 16 amino acids. Germline lookup yields CDR1 MNHNS and CDR2 SASEGT. The CDR3 is CASREPCGVSYNEQFF. The DNA for the CDR3 is TGTGCCAGCAGGGAACCCTGCGGGGTATCCTACAATGAGCAGTTCTTC.

This clonotype has ten or more counts. A much larger clone differs from this one at a single base, so this may be a read error. The rearrangement links TRBV4-2 to TRBJ2-1; the match to TRBD2 covers 12 bases. The CDR3 contains 16 residues. V shed 2 bases, J shed 2 bases, and the junction held 1 base outside the gene matches. In germline, CDR1 is LGHNA, CDR2 YNFKEQ. The CDR3 nucleotides are TGTGCCAGCAGCCAACTAGCGGGGGGGACCTACAATGAGCAGTTCTTC. It translates to CASSQLAGGTYNEQFF.

Worth noting for this clonotype: This may stem from a read error, because a much larger clone lies one nucleotide away. The chain uses TRBV7-9 and TRBJ2-5; D may match TRBD1 or TRBD2 (5 bases each). This CDR3 region has 16 residues. Germline lookup yields CDR1 SEHNR and CDR2 FQNEAQ (reference sequence). Here the CDR3 DNA reads TGTGCCAGCAGCTTAGGCACCGGGACGGATAAAGAGGCCCAGTACTTC. Translating gives CASSLGTGTDKEAQYF. The full variable domain, completed using reference TRBV7-9 and TRBJ2-5, is DTGVSQNPRHKITKRGQNVTFRCDPISEHNRLYWYRQTLGQGPEFLTYFQNEAQLEKSRLLSDRFSAERPKGSFSTLEIQRTEQGDSAMYLCASSLGTGTDKEAQYFGPGTRLLVL.

As for this clonotype: This likely came from a read error, as a far larger clone is one base away. The chain is built from TRBV7-9 and TRBJ1-1; possible D gene TRBD1, 5 bases. The V gene lost 3 bases and the J gene lost 10 bases, with 15 bases spanning the gap. Germline CDR1 reads SEHNR; CDR2 reads FQNEAQ (reference sequence). This CDR3 is built from 13 residues. CDR3 bases: TGTGCCAGCAGCTTGGGGCCCGGCCTTGGAGCTTTCTTT. This encodes CASSLGPGLGAFF.

V gene TRBV7-9 combines with J gene TRBJ1-2, with D tentatively TRBD1 (5 bases). The CDR3 is 14 amino acids. CDR1 and CDR2 (germline): SEHNR, FQNEAQ (reference sequence). Trimming took 5 bases from V and 6 from J, leaving 16 bases between them. The CDR3 sequence: CASSRLTVSNGYTF. Written as DNA, the CDR3 is TGTGCCAGCAGCCGACTGACAGTGAGCAATGGCTACACCTTC. Together with reference TRBV7-9 and TRBJ1-2, the CDR3 gives the full variable domain: DTGVSQNPRHKITKRGQNVTFRCDPISEHNRLYWYRQTLGQGPEFLTYFQNEAQLEKSRLLSDRFSAERPKGSFSTLEIQRTEQGDSAMYLCASSRLTVSNGYTFGSGTRLTVV.

This clonotype has at least ten counts. The V and J genes are TRBV27 and TRBJ1-2; tentative D call: TRBD1 (5 bases). Per the germline V gene, CDR1 is MNHEY and CDR2 is SMNVEV (reference sequence). V was cut by 3 bases and J by 0 bases, with 11 bases left in between. This CDR3 is built from 15 residues. CDR3: CASSLGGSSNYGYTF. The CDR3 DNA follows: TGTGCCAGCAGTTTGGGGGGGTCGTCTAACTATGGCTACACCTTC.

This clonotype has a count of ten or more. The chain is built from TRBV2 and TRBJ2-7; perhaps TRBD1 as D (5 bases). Between the trimmed V and J ends, which lost 2 bases and 4 bases, there was a span of 12 bases. Germline loops: CDR1 SNHLY, CDR2 FYNNEI. The CDR3 has 14 amino acids. CDR3 nucleotides: TGTGCCAGCAGTGAATCCCAGGGAAAATACGAGCAGTACTTC. Its translation is CASSESQGKYEQYF.

The chain has TRBV5-1 and TRBJ2-7, with 9 positions matching TRBD1. The germline V gene has CDR1 SGHRS and CDR2 YFSETQ. This CDR3 has 19 amino acids. Trimming removed 2 bases from V and 0 bases from J; junction bases left unmatched: 15. The CDR3 bases are TGCGCCAGCAGCTTAAAAGACCGGGACAGGGTGGCCTACTCCTACGAGCAGTACTTC. Protein: CASSLKDRDRVAYSYEQYF.

This clonotype showed up many times. CDR3: CASSLQQGDQPQHF. DNA for the CDR3: TGTGCCAGCAGTCTCCAACAGGGTGATCAGCCCCAGCATTTT. The chain links TRBV6-6 to TRBJ1-5, with D tentatively TRBD1 (6 bases). This CDR3 comprises 14 residues. V was cut by 5 bases and J by 5 bases, with 13 bases left in between. CDR1 is MNHNY and CDR2 is SVGAGI in the germline V gene (reference sequence).

Ten or more counts support this clonotype. This sequence joins TRBV7-9 and TRBJ2-3, with D unresolved. The germline CDR1 and CDR2 sequences are SEHNR and FQNEAQ (reference sequence). With 6 bases removed from V and 4 bases from J, the gap between germline ends came to 11 bases. The CDR3 loop spans 13 amino acids. CDR3 nucleotides: TGTGCCAGCAGTAAAGGCGGATCAGATACGCAGTATTTT. It yields the protein CASSKGGSDTQYF. The whole variable domain, remainder taken from reference TRBV7-9 and TRBJ2-3, is DTGVSQNPRHKITKRGQNVTFRCDPISEHNRLYWYRQTLGQGPEFLTYFQNEAQLEKSRLLSDRFSAERPKGSFSTLEIQRTEQGDSAMYLCASSKGGSDTQYFGPGTRLTVL.

The sample holds many counts of this clonotype. The chain combines TRBV27 with TRBJ2-7; 9 bases are a match to TRBD1. The CDR3 loop spans 13 amino acids. The V gene end was trimmed by 3 bases and the J gene end by 5 bases; junction bases not matched to a gene: 2. Germline CDR1 reads MNHEY; CDR2 reads SMNVEV (reference sequence). CDR3 nucleotide sequence: TGTGCCAGCAGTTTTAACAGGGGGCACGAGCAGTACTTC. This sequence encodes CASSFNRGHEQYF.

This clonotype came up many times. V usage is TRBV4-3 and J usage is TRBJ2-3, with 8 bases lining up with TRBD2. This CDR3 contains 15 residues. From germline, CDR1 is LGHNA and CDR2 YSLEER. V gave up 0 bases and J gave up 3 bases; unmatched junction bases: 2. CDR3 DNA: TGCGCCAGCAGCCAAGATACGGGGGGGACAGATACGCAGTATTTT. Encoded protein: CASSQDTGGTDTQYF.

This clonotype has ten or more counts. V and J are TRBV4-3 and TRBJ2-7, with TRBD2 as a possible D gene (5 bases). Per the germline V gene, CDR1 is LGHNA and CDR2 is YSLEER. V was cut by 2 bases and J by 4 bases, with 9 bases left in between. There are 13 residues in the CDR3. In DNA, the CDR3 is TGCGCCAGCAGCCAATTCCGGGGTTACGAGCAGTACTTC. Protein product: CASSQFRGYEQYF.

This clonotype has more than one count but fewer than ten. The chain combines TRBV4-2 with TRBJ2-1; 11 bases agree with TRBD2. With 0 bases clipped from V and 8 bases from J, the junction kept 9 bases outside the gene matches. This CDR3 contains 17 residues. CDR1 is LGHNA and CDR2 is YNFKEQ in the germline V gene. CDR3 sequence (DNA): TGTGCCAGCAGCCAAGATCTTGTAGCGGGGGGGCGGGATGAGCAGTTCTTC. This translates into CASSQDLVAGGRDEQFF.

This clonotype showed up many times. This chain links TRBV28 with TRBJ2-5, with D possibly being TRBD1 (6 bases). The germline V gene encodes CDR1 MDHEN and CDR2 SYDVKM. Trimming removed 5 bases from V and 2 bases from J, with 9 bases in between. This CDR3 has 13 amino acids. CDR3 loop: CASSRGQQETQYF. CDR3 in DNA: TGTGCCAGCAGTCGAGGACAGCAAGAGACCCAGTACTTC. The variable domain in full, completed from reference TRBV28 and TRBJ2-5, reads DVKVTQSSRYLVKRTGEKVFLECVQDMDHENMFWYRQDPGLGLRLIYFSYDVKMKEKGDIPEGYSVSREKKERFSLILESASTNQTSMYLCASSRGQQETQYFGPGTRLLVL.

The genes are TRBV12-3 or TRBV12-4 and TRBJ2-5; possibly TRBD2 for D (5 bases). Trimming stripped 6 bases from V and 9 bases from J, with 20 bases between. The CDR3 sequence is 14 residues long. CDR3 residues: CASSPGVGWESQYF. In nucleotides, the CDR3 is TGTGCCAGCAGCCCTGGTGTGGGTTGGGAGTCCCAGTACTTC.

This clonotype has a count of ten or more. V usage is TRBV7-2 and J usage is TRBJ2-3; possible D gene TRBD1, 6 bases. V was trimmed by 1 base and J by 5 bases, leaving 16 bases between them. Germline values: CDR1 SGHTA, CDR2 FQGNSA. This CDR3 region has 16 residues. The CDR3 nucleotides read TGTGCCAGCAGCTTAGTGTATGGGGGCGTCGGAGATACGCAGTATTTT. Residues: CASSLVYGGVGDTQYF.

This clonotype has at least ten counts. The rearrangement joins TRBV7-2 to TRBJ1-5; D possibly corresponds to TRBD1 (5 bases). The V end lost 5 bases, the J end lost 4 bases, and 12 bases lay between the germline ends. CDR1 and CDR2 (germline): SGHTA, FQGNSA. The CDR3 has 14 amino acids. The CDR3 protein is CASSTTVGNQPQHF. CDR3 nucleotide sequence: TGTGCCAGCAGCACGACAGTTGGGAATCAGCCCCAGCATTTT.